This T cell receptor beta chain was captured in a study of vaccination and CD4 T cells after COVID-19. General observations from the study: The authors identified 304 of 307 vaccine-specific clones in convalescent patients as spike mono-reactive. Detection of a median about 86% of reactive clones in convalescent patients was confined to the period after vaccination.

Time point denoted: late sampling 161 to 241 days after vaccination in three convalescent patients. Treatment given: approximately nine-day PBMC culture with coronavirus spike peptide pools or control peptides (ViraFEST assay). Once peptide pools had expanded antigen-specific T cells, ViraFEST sequenced TCRs. This clonotype was detected only a few times. Its target is not known. Scientists ran DNA taken from cultured CD4+ T cells through the Oncomine TCR Beta short-read assay for sequencing. Each CDR3 protein gets one entry after TCRdb re-called the PCR reads with MiXCR. The sample lists some 21,000 distinct CDR3 sequences; around two fifths were seen once. The CDR3 spans 15 residues. J gave up 4 bases and V 3 bases, and 3 bases lay outside the gene matches. CDR1 is SGHVS, CDR2 FNYEAQ, per germline.

This sequence joins TRBV7-6 and TRBJ2-1; 10 bases map to TRBD2. The specimen comprised CD4+ T cells from blood, cultured in vitro, sampled about 7 months after SARS-CoV-2 vaccination. This sequence was found in a human donor who had recovered from COVID-19. The CDR3 here is CASSLRTSGYNEQFF. The CDR3 DNA reads TGTGCCAGCAGCTTGCGGACTAGCGGATACAATGAGCAGTTCTTC.